Each of the 10 T cell receptor beta chains below was sequenced from the same sample in a study of early stage breast cancer tumors (dated by TCRdb to the late 2010s). Library preparation used the immunoSEQ multiplex PCR assay. This is the immuneACCESS table as TCRdb keeps it, with only in-frame sequences that have V and J called. A part of the clones is gone; compared with another copy, unresolved V genes explain less than half, and the rest is unexplained. The sample records more than 55,000 clones, approximately 80% of which are singletons. The ten largest account for approximately 4.5% of the sample. Sequenced input: blood. The receptor set was obtained from a person in their 40s with breast cancer.

The V call is TRBV6-5, the J call TRBJ2-7, with D perhaps matching TRBD2 (6 bases). CDR3 length: 14 residues. V dropped 2 bases and J dropped 2 bases, with 10 bases sitting between them. Germline loops: CDR1 MNHEY, CDR2 SVGAGI. The CDR3 DNA reads as TGTGCCAGCAGTTACAAGCGGGCGGCCTACGAGCAGTACTTC. It specifies CASSYKRAAYEQYF.

This rearrangement joins TRBV7-8 to TRBJ2-7, with D possibly being TRBD2 (5 bases). The CDR3 contains 14 residues. V was shortened by 7 bases and J by 2 bases, with 15 bases between the two germline ends. Germline CDR1 SGHVS, CDR2 FQNEAQ. The CDR3 protein is CASIVVPGTYEQYF. The CDR3 nucleotides are TGTGCCAGCATAGTAGTCCCCGGGACCTACGAGCAGTACTTC.

V is TRBV6-4 and J is TRBJ2-2, with D unclear. CDR1 is MRHNA, CDR2 SNTAGT, per germline. The CDR3 runs to 12 residues. V lost 0 bases and J lost 13, with 9 bases in between. The CDR3: CASSDSSRRLFF. The CDR3 bases are TGTGCCAGCAGTGACTCGAGCAGGCGGCTGTTTTTT.

This rearrangement joins TRBV9 to TRBJ2-3; no reliable D call. The CDR3 has 12 residues. V dropped 0 bases and J dropped 7 bases, with 6 bases sitting between them. The germline CDR1 and CDR2 sequences are SGDLS and YYNGEE. CDR3 amino acids: CASSVGENTQYF. The CDR3 nucleotides read TGTGCCAGCAGCGTAGGCGAAAATACGCAGTATTTT. Together with reference TRBV9 and TRBJ2-3, the CDR3 gives the full variable domain: DSGVTQTPKHLITATGQRVTLRCSPRSGDLSVYWYQQSLDQGLQFLIQYYNGEERAKGNILERFSAQQFPDLHSELNLSSLELGDSALYFCASSVGENTQYFGPGTRLTVL.

This chain links TRBV28 with TRBJ1-2; D is unclear. Germline V gives CDR1 MDHEN, CDR2 SYDVKM. This CDR3 is built from 12 residues. V lost 6 bases and J lost 2, with 7 bases in between. The CDR3 nucleotides are TGTGCCAGCAGCAACAGAAACTATGGCTACACCTTC. The encoded protein is CASSNRNYGYTF.

This chain joins TRBV5-1 and TRBJ2-7, with D perhaps TRBD2 (5 bases). The CDR3 runs to 16 residues. The V gene lost 4 bases and the J gene lost 0 bases, with 17 bases spanning the gap. Germline values: CDR1 SGHRS, CDR2 YFSETQ. The CDR3 is CASSNGPLATSYEQYF. CDR3 in DNA: TGCGCCAGCAGCAACGGGCCCTTAGCGACCTCCTACGAGCAGTACTTC. Full variable domain (missing parts from reference TRBV5-1 and TRBJ2-7): KAGVTQTPRYLIKTRGQQVTLSCSPISGHRSVSWYQQTPGQGLQFLFEYFSETQRNKGNFPGRFSGRQFSNSRSEMNVSTLELGDSALYLCASSNGPLATSYEQYFGPGTRLTVT.

The chain combines TRBV5-6 with TRBJ2-5; TRBD2 is a possible D gene (6 bases). Germline V gene data show CDR1 as SGHDT and CDR2 as YYEEEE. Trimming left V 4 bases short and J 7 bases short, with 17 bases between. The CDR3 has 14 residues. The CDR3, as DNA: TGTGCCAGCAGCGCACTAGGGCGGGGTGCGACCCAGTACTTC. Its translation: CASSALGRGATQYF.

The V and J genes are TRBV4-2 and TRBJ1-2, with TRBD1 identical over 8 bases. V was pared by 3 bases and J by 3 bases, with 12 bases of the junction left unmatched. Germline V gene lookup returns CDR1 LGHNA and CDR2 YNFKEQ. CDR3 length: 17 residues. CDR3 sequence: CASSHRIFTGGDYGYTF. The DNA for the CDR3 is TGTGCCAGCAGCCATCGAATTTTTACAGGGGGTGACTATGGCTACACCTTC.

The V and J genes are TRBV2 and TRBJ2-2; TRBD2 matches at 10 bases. Trimming took 6 bases from V and 0 from J; bases not matched to a gene: 7. The CDR3 contains 17 residues. Germline V gene lookup returns CDR1 SNHLY and CDR2 FYNNEI. The CDR3 here is CASRAGSGRTNTGELFF. CDR3 in DNA: TGTGCCAGCAGAGCTGGTAGCGGGAGGACGAACACCGGGGAGCTGTTTTTT.

This clone has just a few counts. This chain joins TRBV19 and TRBJ1-5; D perhaps matches TRBD1 (5 bases). The CDR3 is 16 amino acids. Trimming took off 1 base at V and 4 bases at J, with 14 bases between the two ends. Germline-derived CDR1 and CDR2 are LNHDA and SQIVND (reference sequence). This chain's CDR3 is CASSIGGALSNQPQHF. As DNA, the CDR3 is TGTGCCAGTAGTATAGGTGGGGCCCTGTCGAATCAGCCCCAGCATTTT.